This T cell receptor beta chain stems from a study of cytomegalovirus exposure and HLA in healthy donors. The CDR3 is made up of 13 amino acids. V was cut by 11 bases and J by 0 bases, with 12 bases left in between. Germline values: CDR1 ENHRY, CDR2 SYGVKD. Overall study findings and caveats: The study put 150 to 200 TCR beta chains on its list as cytomegalovirus-associated. CMV antigen specificity of three CMV-associated chains was confirmed in vitro. Per a prior analysis, the majority of TCR beta V segments were productive roughly 87% or roughly 30% of the time.

The PCR ran on 60 Vbeta and 13 Jbeta primers. Sequenced by immunoSEQ multiplex PCR; TCRdb stores in-frame clones only, minus some. The table lists roughly 130,000 clones, approximately 80% of them singletons. Turning to this clone: The antigen is undetermined.

Specimen: PBMCs. This sequence originates from a man in his forties or fifties in good health and CMV-seronegative. V and J are TRBV10-3 and TRBJ2-3; D possibly corresponds to TRBD2 (6 bases). The CDR3 protein is CAARDFSTDTQYF. As DNA, the CDR3 is TGTGCCGCCCGGGACTTCAGCACAGATACGCAGTATTTT.